This T cell receptor (beta chain) was captured in a study of cytomegalovirus exposure and HLA in healthy donors. Study details: The approximately 120 validation repertoires matched the roughly 670 first-cohort repertoires in platform, a later analysis reported.

Clones were read by immunoSEQ multiplex PCR, and TCRdb kept only the in-frame ones, dropping some. The data show under 75,000 clones, 90% to 96% seen once. Regarding this clone: The antigen remains unidentified.

CDR1 is SEHNR, CDR2 FQNEAQ, per germline (reference sequence). The CDR3 consists of 16 residues. Losses at the gene ends were 6 bases for V and 1 base for J; bases not matched to a gene: 10. Overall study results and limits: The tendency of first-cohort TCR clusters to co-occur in the 120 or so validation repertoires was the finding of a later analysis. Cytomegalovirus-associated status was assigned to roughly 160 TCR beta chains.

The sample taken for sequencing was PBMCs. This TCR came from a woman under 30 in good health and CMV-seronegative. V usage is TRBV7-9 and J usage is TRBJ1-1; TRBD1 agrees at 8 bases. CDR3 protein: CASSTGQGWGNTEAFF. In DNA form, the CDR3 reads TGTGCCAGCAGTACCGGACAGGGTTGGGGGAACACTGAAGCTTTCTTT.